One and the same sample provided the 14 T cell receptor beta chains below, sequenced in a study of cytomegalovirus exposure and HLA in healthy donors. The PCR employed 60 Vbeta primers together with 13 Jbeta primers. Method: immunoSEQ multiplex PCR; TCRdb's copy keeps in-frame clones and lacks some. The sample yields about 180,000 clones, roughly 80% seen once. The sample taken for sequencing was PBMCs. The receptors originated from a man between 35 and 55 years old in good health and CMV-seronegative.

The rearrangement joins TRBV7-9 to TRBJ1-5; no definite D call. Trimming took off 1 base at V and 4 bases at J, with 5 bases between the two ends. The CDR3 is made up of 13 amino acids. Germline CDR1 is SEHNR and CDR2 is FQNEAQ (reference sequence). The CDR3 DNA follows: TGTGCCAGCAGCTTAGATTCGAATCAGCCCCAGCATTTT. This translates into CASSLDSNQPQHF.

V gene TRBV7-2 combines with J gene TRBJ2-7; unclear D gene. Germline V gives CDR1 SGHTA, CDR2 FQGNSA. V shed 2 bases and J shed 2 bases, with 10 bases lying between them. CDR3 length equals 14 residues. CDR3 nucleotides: TGTGCCAGCAGCTTAAATAATAGAGCCTACGAGCAGTACTTC. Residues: CASSLNNRAYEQYF.

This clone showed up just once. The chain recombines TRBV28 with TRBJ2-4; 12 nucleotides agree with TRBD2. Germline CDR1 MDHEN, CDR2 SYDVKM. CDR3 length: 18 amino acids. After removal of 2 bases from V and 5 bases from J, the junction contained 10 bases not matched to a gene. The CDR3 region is CASSLRLAGGPSENIQYF. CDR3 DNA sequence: TGTGCCAGCAGTTTAAGGCTAGCGGGAGGGCCCTCAGAAAACATTCAGTACTTC.

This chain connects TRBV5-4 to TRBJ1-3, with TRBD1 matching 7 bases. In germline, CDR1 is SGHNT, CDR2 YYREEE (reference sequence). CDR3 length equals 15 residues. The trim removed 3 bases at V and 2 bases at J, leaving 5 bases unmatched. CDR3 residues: CASSSPDRAGNTIYF. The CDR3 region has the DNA TGTGCCAGCAGCTCTCCCGACAGGGCTGGAAACACCATATATTTT.

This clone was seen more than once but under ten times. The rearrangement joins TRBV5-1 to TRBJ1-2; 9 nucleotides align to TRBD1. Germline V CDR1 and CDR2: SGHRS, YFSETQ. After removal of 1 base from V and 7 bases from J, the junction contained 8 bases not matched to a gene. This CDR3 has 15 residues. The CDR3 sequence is CASSLTPGQGGGYTF. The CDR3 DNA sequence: TGCGCCAGCAGCTTGACCCCGGGACAGGGAGGTGGCTACACCTTC.

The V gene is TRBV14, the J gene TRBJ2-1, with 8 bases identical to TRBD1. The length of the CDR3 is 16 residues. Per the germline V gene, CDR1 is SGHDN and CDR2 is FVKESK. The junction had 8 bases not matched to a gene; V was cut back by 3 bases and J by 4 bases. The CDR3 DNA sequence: TGTGCCAGCAGCCAGAGGACAGGGTCAACTTACAATGAGCAGTTCTTC. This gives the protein CASSQRTGSTYNEQFF.

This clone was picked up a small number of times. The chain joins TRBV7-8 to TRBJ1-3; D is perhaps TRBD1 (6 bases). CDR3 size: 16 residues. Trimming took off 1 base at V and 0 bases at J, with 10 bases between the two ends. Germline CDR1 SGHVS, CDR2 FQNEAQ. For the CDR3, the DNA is TGTGCCAGCAGCTTAGATCCAGGGGACTCTGGAAACACCATATATTTT. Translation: CASSLDPGDSGNTIYF.

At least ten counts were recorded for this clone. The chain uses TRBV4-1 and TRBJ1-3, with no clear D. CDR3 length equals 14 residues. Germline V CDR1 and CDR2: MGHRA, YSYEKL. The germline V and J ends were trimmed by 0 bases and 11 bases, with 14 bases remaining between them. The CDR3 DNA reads TGCGCCAGCAGCCAAGAAGAGGGTCTTACTCCCATATATTTT. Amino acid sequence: CASSQEEGLTPIYF.

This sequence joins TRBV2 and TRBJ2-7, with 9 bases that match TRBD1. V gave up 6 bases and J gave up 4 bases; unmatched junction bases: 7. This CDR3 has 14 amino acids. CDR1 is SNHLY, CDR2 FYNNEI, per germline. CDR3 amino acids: CASSSGQGVYEQYF. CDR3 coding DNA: TGTGCCAGCAGCTCGGGACAGGGAGTATACGAGCAGTACTTC.

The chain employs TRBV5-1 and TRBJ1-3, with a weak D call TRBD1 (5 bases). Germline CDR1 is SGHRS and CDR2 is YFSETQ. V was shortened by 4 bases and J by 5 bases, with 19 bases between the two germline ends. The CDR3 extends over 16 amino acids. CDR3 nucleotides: TGCGCCAGCAGCCCAGACGTAGGGGTTCGGCGAAACACCATATATTTT. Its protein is CASSPDVGVRRNTIYF.

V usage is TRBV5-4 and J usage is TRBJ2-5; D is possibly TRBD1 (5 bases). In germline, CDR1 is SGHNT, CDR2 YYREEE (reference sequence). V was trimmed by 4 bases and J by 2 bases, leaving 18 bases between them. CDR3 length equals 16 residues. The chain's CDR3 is CASSPLGQGVQETQYF. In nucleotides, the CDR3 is TGTGCCAGCAGCCCCCTCGGGCAGGGTGTGCAAGAGACCCAGTACTTC.

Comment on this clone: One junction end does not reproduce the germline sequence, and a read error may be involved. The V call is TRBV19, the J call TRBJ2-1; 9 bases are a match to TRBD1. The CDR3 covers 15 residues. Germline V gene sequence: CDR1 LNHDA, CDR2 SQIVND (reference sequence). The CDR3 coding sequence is TGTGCCAGTATTCTAGGACAGGGGCCCTACATTGAGCAGTTCTTC. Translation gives CASILGQGPYIEQFF.

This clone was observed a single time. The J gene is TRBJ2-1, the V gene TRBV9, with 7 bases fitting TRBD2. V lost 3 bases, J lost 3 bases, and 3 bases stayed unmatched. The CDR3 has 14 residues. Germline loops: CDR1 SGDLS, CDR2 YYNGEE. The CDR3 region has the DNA TGTGCCAGCAGCGGGGGACTAAGCTACAATGAGCAGTTCTTC. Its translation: CASSGGLSYNEQFF.

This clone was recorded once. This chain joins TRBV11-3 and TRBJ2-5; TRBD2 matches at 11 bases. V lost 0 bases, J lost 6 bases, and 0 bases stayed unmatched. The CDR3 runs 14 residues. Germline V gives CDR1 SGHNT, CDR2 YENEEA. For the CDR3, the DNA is TGTGCCAGCAGCTTAGAGACTAGCGGGAAGACCCAGTACTTC. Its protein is CASSLETSGKTQYF.